Detailed here is one TCR beta chain. Antigen specificity is unknown. MiXCR, applied by TCRdb to the reads, yields one record per CDR3 protein. Among roughly 500,000 distinct CDR3 sequences listed, under 45% were seen once. Looked up from germline, CDR1 is SNHLY and CDR2 is FYNNEI. Trimming removed 7 bases at V and 6 bases at J, with 15 bases between. This CDR3 contains 13 residues. This record belongs to a study of T cell repertoires in cytomegalovirus infection. Study context: HLA-B-restricted CMV epitopes that are well studied were used alongside recently identified HLA-C-restricted ones. Public TCR beta signatures were indicative of both CMV infection and a matching HLA type.

General study results and limits: Clonotype analysis showed dominance of the ex vivo response by HLA-C-restricted CMV-specific TCR beta clonotypes.

This material consisted of cultured PBMCs, taken from culture after CMV antigen stimulation. The chain couples TRBV2 to TRBJ1-2; TRBD1 might be the D (5 bases). This sequence was found in a human donor in good health (CMV status not recorded). Some clones in this sample may be carry-over from other donors' samples. CDR3 sequence: CASKLDRNNGYTF. CDR3 coding DNA: TGTGCCAGCAAACTCGACAGAAATAATGGCTACACCTTC.